The text below deals with one TCR beta chain. This clone was observed once. Its antigen specificity is not known. No much larger clonotype is one base removed from it; base qualities were not supplied. The cohort comprised fewer than 700 healthy bone marrow donors. At the time of sampling, every cohort member was nominally healthy, though immune exposures that went unrecorded were likely present. CMV serostatus was positive for about 300 and negative for about half of the roughly 700 cohort members, and was not recorded for this donor. Every donor gave a peripheral blood sample, and the peripheral blood mononuclear cells from that sample were used for TCR beta sequencing. The Qiagen DNeasy Blood Extraction Kit was used to extract genomic DNA from the blood cell samples. The data originate from a study of cytomegalovirus exposure and HLA in healthy donors (dated by TCRdb to 2016 to 2017). Describing the broader study: According to an earlier analysis of 587 of the donors, about 180 million T cells yielded 95 million to 140 million unique TCR beta sequences and approximately 280 Gb of sequence data. Around 320 gigabases of sequencing data and approximately 84 million unique TCR sequences were included in an early release covering roughly 600 HLA-typed donors. Among the roughly 400 genotyped donors, around 81% belonged to the genetic ancestry cluster associated with self-reported Caucasian donors. HLA typing covered class I and class II loci at four-digit resolution. High-throughput TCR immunosequencing, statistical association of individual TCRs with disease status, and machine learning were combined to predict cytomegalovirus infection status. Genome-wide SNP genotypes for about 55% of the roughly 670 donors were used in a later genetic analysis, which treated that subset as a discovery cohort. Typing coverage varied by locus: roughly 620-640 donors for A, B, C, DRB1 and DQB1; more than 500 for DQA1; 600 to 610 for DPA1; under 490 for DPB1. The study profiled the T cell repertoires of approximately 700 subjects by immunosequencing and related them to cytomegalovirus serostatus. The study aimed to test whether signatures of past pathogen exposure could be identified by cataloging public T cell receptors. Every discovery cohort repertoire had been produced on one sequencing platform. Donor age, sex, ethnicity and CMV serostatus were compiled alongside the repertoire data. Rather than drawing on any new phenotypic data, the later analysis identified candidate immune exposures from TCR beta sequences and the way those sequences occurred across donors. In addition to the first cohort of 666 subjects, a separate validation cohort of over 90 different subjects was used. Across 300 to 500 genotyped donors of the cohort, an average of about 200,000 unique TCR beta nucleotide sequences per donor were sequenced, and approximately 17% of those sequences were non-productive. Four to six DR-DQ haplotypes were handled as single units for association and clustering, since linkage in the cohort was strong. In an earlier analysis of a few hundred of the donors, high-throughput TCR beta sequencing was used to judge whether each TCR beta V gene segment behaved as functional or pseudogenic. In a later analysis, previously published TCR beta repertoires from about 670 donors were re-analyzed and high-resolution HLA genotyping was added so that TCR occurrence patterns could be studied.

Library generation was performed with the immunoSEQ multiplex PCR assay. For the multiplex PCR, a mixture combining 60 forward primers for TCR Vbeta segments and 13 reverse primers for TCR Jbeta segments was used. The CDR3 region of rearranged TCR beta genes was amplified from genomic DNA by a multiplex PCR assay. Amplified TCR beta libraries were sequenced as 87-base-pair reads on the Illumina HiSeq System. Per the source publication's procedure: A later analysis counted tens of millions of unique TCR beta chains across the 650 to 800 repertoires, and roughly 10 million of these chains were shared by at least two donors. A nearest-neighbor algorithm error-corrected the raw reads and collapsed the reads into unique sequences, merging closely related sequences to remove PCR and sequencing errors. CDR3 sequences were aligned to IMGT reference sequences to assign V, D and J gene segments. For a sequence to be retained, at least a six-nucleotide match to both a V gene segment and a J gene segment was required. Rearrangements were called productive when the CDR3 lacked stop codons and stayed in frame with V and J; all others were non-productive. Following IMGT convention, CDR3 was defined as the stretch from the second conserved V-encoded cysteine up to the conserved J-encoded phenylalanine. In an earlier analysis of 587 of the donors, sequences lacking an unambiguous match to a single V gene segment were excluded. An earlier analysis of 587 of the donors classified V segments as functional when productive rearrangements were above 56.7% and as segregating when the standard deviation between donors was above 5%. A statistical classification framework was built to diagnose cytomegalovirus status from the catalog of TCR beta chain sequences. In a later analysis, V and J genes were assigned by comparing TCR nucleotide sequences against IMGT/GENE-DB human TR gene sequences. Using the TCRdist pipeline, a later analysis assigned CDR3 sequences along with most-parsimonious VDJ recombination scenarios. In a later analysis, every TCR beta chain was defined by the combination of its CDR3 amino acid sequence and its V-gene family, and reads without a unique V-gene family were dropped. To address suspected cross-contamination and a sequencing artifact, a later analysis removed approximately 600 highly shared, low-generation-probability nucleotide sequences. For each public chain, a later analysis derived a clonal expansion index from normalized ranks of inferred template counts within each repertoire. A later analysis computed generation probabilities with a VDJ recombination model fitted to out-of-frame rearrangements, and checked the results against IGoR. In a later analysis, hypergeometric tests were used to score TCR-TCR, TCR-HLA and TCR-CMV co-occurrence, with a repertoire-size bias correction applied to TCR pairs. To estimate false discovery rates, a later analysis permuted the HLA or CMV assignments 20 times. A later analysis grouped co-occurring TCRs with DBSCAN, adding TCRdist sequence similarity when clustering within HLA-allele-positive subsets. Co-occurrence clustering excluded repertoires with fewer than 30,000 or more than 120,000 public chains, plus five with anomalous nucleotide sharing. Not all clones reach the TCRdb copy of this immuneACCESS table, which keeps in-frame sequences only. Checked studies attribute under half of the gap to unresolved V genes and leave the rest unexplained. V and J calls and clone size come straight from that table; D and trimming were deduced from the DNA. In all, the sample holds 210,000 or so clones, and over 75% of those were seen once. 1.3% of the sample is in the top ten clones.

Study-wide conclusions, independent of this receptor: A few of the identified cytomegalovirus-associated TCR beta chains were confirmed in vitro to be specific for cytomegalovirus antigens. In this cohort, only TCR beta chains were sequenced, and detectable features were limited by the absence of alpha or paired-chain data. The only immune exposure information available for the cohort was CMV serostatus. A further reported finding was that TCR beta sequences accurately predicted the HLA-A and HLA-B alleles for most subjects in the first cohort. Presence/absence analyses assumed roughly uniform sequencing depth across donors, an assumption that may not hold. In both the original and validation cohorts, the classifier was reported to diagnose cytomegalovirus status with high specificity and sensitivity. In a later analysis, HLA-associated TCR beta chains showed more clonal expansion and lower generation probabilities than non-associated chains that were equally common. In an earlier analysis of several hundred of the donors, most TCR beta V segments were observed in productive rearrangements about 87% or about 30% of the time, broadly matching IMGT annotations. Specific HLA alleles were associated with 18,000 or so TCR beta sequences at a false discovery rate of 0.05 in a later analysis. According to a later analysis, parvovirus B19, influenza, CMV and Epstein-Barr virus appeared linked to several top co-occurrence clusters. A later analysis found that TCR association rates varied across HLA loci, with DRB1 alleles showing the most associated TCRs and HLA-C alleles the fewest. Strong co-occurrence of HLA alleles, especially DR and DQ, made assigning TCR associations to individual alleles difficult. A later genetic analysis reported fewer N-insertions in productive TCRs among donors in an Asian-associated ancestry cluster than the roughly 700-donor mean. According to the authors, the approach could potentially be generalized to other disease states and immunological phenotypes. Some IMGT-functional V segments, including TRBV6-2 and TRBV6-3, could not be told apart with the 87-base-pair reads, so those segments were excluded. Because HLA typing was unavailable for some donors at each locus, only the typed subset was used in association tests. V-gene and J-gene trimming of TCR beta chains was associated with a missense DCLRE1C variant in a later genetic analysis, and the association was replicated in an independent cohort. Correlated functional status among segregating V segments might be attributable to linkage disequilibrium, but an unknown experimental factor could not be ruled out. The study listed 150 to 200 TCR beta chains as associated with cytomegalovirus. Most TCR sequences were seen in very few donors, while some public TCRs were found in many individuals. In a later analysis, most CMV-associated TCR beta chains were found to appear HLA-restricted, with HLA associations seemingly driven largely by CMV exposure. The sequencing pipeline was judged likely to have produced a cluster of highly shared sequence variants as a technical artifact. The earlier analysis of 587 of the donors excluded over 15 rarely observed V segments, including chromosome 9 orphons, because counts were too low.

Trimmed from V: 2 bases; trimmed from J: 4 bases; junction bases lacking a gene match: 4. Including the terminal cysteine and phenylalanine, the CDR3 comprises 16 residues. Solely the CDR3 DNA is kept, with 48 bases framed from the first base. As encoded in the germline V gene, CDR1 is KGHSH while CDR2 is LQKENI. The chain is encoded by TRBV18 joined to TRBJ2-2; 10 bases in the junction line up with TRBD1. The source of this sequence is a human donor in good health. The sample comprised PBMCs. This receptor has the CDR3 CASSPGTGEFTGELFF. The sequenced DNA is TGTGCCAGCTCACCAGGGACAGGGGAATTCACCGGGGAGCTGTTTTTT.